What follows describes a single T cell receptor beta chain. Its recognized antigen is unknown. Per-nucleotide qualities are absent, and no much larger clonotype sits a single base away. Each collaborating institution followed its own protocols to collect whole blood in K2EDTA tubes. For TCRbeta analysis, collaborators shipped samples in one of three forms: frozen whole blood, isolated PBMCs, or DNA extracted from either of those sample types. CDR1 KGHSH and CDR2 LQKENI were looked up in the germline V gene. Inclusive of the bounding cysteine and phenylalanine, the CDR3 is 14 residues long. The sequence is cut down to CDR3 DNA, 42 bases in frame from base 1. Trimming leaves V shorter by 8 bases and J shorter by 7 bases, with the junction holding 10 bases beyond the gene matches. The source of the sample is a study of blood T cell repertoires in COVID-19 (dated by TCRdb to the early 2020s). Regarding the research as a whole: The collaborator samples originated in the United States, Italy and Spain and spanned the acute and convalescent phases of COVID-19. Where available, HLA class I and class II types were taken from metadata supplied by the sample provider and were not determined by assay-based typing. A freely available public database, intended as a resource for researchers studying the immune response to SARS-CoV-2, is where the repertoires were released. The samples were drawn from two sources: the first 160 participants of the ongoing ImmuneRACE study, and 1,254 subjects contributed by 6 global collaborators. Subjects who had been exposed to COVID-19, were actively infected with it, or had recovered from it provided the deeply sampled blood TCRbeta repertoires that made up the dataset. The material from the prospective study consisted of cDNA or gDNA derived from T cells, B-cell-depleted T cells, or PBMCs. Nearly every sample came with metadata listing a de-identified subject ID, COVID-19 status, age in years and sex. Overall results and qualifications from the work: The amount of clinical and demographic metadata varied by source and participant and was provided uncurated.

TCRbeta CDR3 regions were amplified from genomic DNA by means of the immunoSEQ Assay, a bias-controlled multiplex PCR. On the study's bioinformatics: Within the assay, amplification of reference gene primers was used to estimate how many nucleated cells each sample contained. Sequence reads were collapsed and filtered to measure the absolute abundance of every unique TCRbeta CDR3 rearrangement. For each sample, productive Simpson clonality was calculated as the square root of Simpson's diversity index over productive rearrangements. Held by TCRdb, this immuneACCESS table contains in-frame sequences only and omits some clones. Under half of the omission traces to an unresolved V gene where checked; the cause of the rest is unknown. That table furnishes V, J and clone size, whereas the DNA furnished D and trimming. This sample comprises 70,000 to 80,000 clones, more than 75% of them detected only once. 12% of the sample goes to the ten largest clones.

The specimen was peripheral blood. The V gene is TRBV18 and the J gene is TRBJ2-1; 8 bases in between match TRBD1. This receptor was taken from a human donor in a cohort sampled during active COVID-19. The CDR3 protein is CASVDQGARNEQFF. In nucleotide form, the sequence is TGTGCCAGCGTAGACCAGGGGGCGCGAAATGAGCAGTTCTTC. Extended through the reference TRBV18 and TRBJ2-1 proteins, this CDR3 yields the full variable domain: NAGVMQNPRHLVRRRGQEARLRCSPMKGHSHVYWYRQLPEEGLKFMVYLQKENIIDESGMPKERFSAEFPKEGPSILRIQQVVRGDSAAYFCASVDQGARNEQFFGPGTRLTVL.